The 21 T cell receptor beta chains reported below all come from one sample, sequenced in a study of regulatory T cells in long-lasting Graves disease. Time point given: newly diagnosed GD, antithyroid drugs for less than 3 months. Following extraction of RNA from PBMCs, that RNA was used to make the TCR library. Libraries of TCR beta came from iRepertoire HTBI primers plus Arm-PCR of CDR3 regions. From the multiplex PCR reads, TCRdb called clonotypes with MiXCR, one entry per CDR3 protein. The sample contains roughly 510,000 distinct CDR3 sequences, about 16% of which appear only once. In addition, the sample was reused for a study of T cells in Graves' hyperthyroidism and ophthalmopathy.

Sequencing used peripheral blood mononuclear cells (PBMCs), obtained at new diagnosis, from a patient treated with antithyroid drugs. Receptors originate from a man between 18 and 29 years old with Graves disease.

This clonotype was picked up many times. The chain uses TRBV12-3 or TRBV12-4 and TRBJ1-1; maybe TRBD1 (5 bases). Between the trimmed V and J ends, which lost 6 bases and 7 bases, there was a span of 12 bases. The CDR3 is made up of 12 amino acids. CDR3 bases: TGTGCCAGCAGCAGTACAGGAGGTGAAGCTTTCTTT. Its translation is CASSSTGGEAFF.

This clonotype was seen ten or more times. This chain uses TRBV5-4 with TRBJ2-1, with 8 bases aligning to TRBD2. Germline V gene lookup returns CDR1 SGHNT and CDR2 YYREEE (reference sequence). Unmatched junction bases numbered 13, after V lost 6 bases and J lost 8 bases. The CDR3 is made up of 15 amino acids. CDR3 sequence reads: CASIPGGTSGDEQFF. CDR3 DNA: TGTGCCAGCATACCGGGGGGGACGTCCGGAGATGAGCAGTTCTTC.

A few counts support this clonotype. The gene calls are TRBV11-2 and TRBJ2-7, with TRBD2 matching over 7 bases. CDR1 is SGHAT, CDR2 FQNNGV, per germline. The CDR3 consists of 15 residues. V dropped 0 bases and J dropped 6; count of bases not matched to a gene: 8. CDR3 loop: CASSLEAGVRGEQYF. Here the CDR3 DNA reads TGTGCCAGCAGCTTAGAGGCGGGAGTAAGGGGCGAGCAGTACTTC.

There are many counts of this clonotype. The chain carries TRBV30 and TRBJ1-1; D remains ambiguous. CDR1 and CDR2 (germline): GTSNPN, SVGIG (reference sequence). The CDR3 has 13 amino acids. Deletions cut 0 bases from V and 7 bases from J, with 12 bases between. Here the CDR3 DNA reads TGTGCCTGGAGTGTACGTGGGATACGTGAAGCTTTCTTT. This codes for CAWSVRGIREAFF.

In its sample, this clonotype was seen a few times. V is TRBV7-3 and J is TRBJ2-3; 10 nucleotides align to TRBD2. The CDR3 totals 15 residues. Germline CDR1 reads SGHTA; CDR2 reads FQGTGA. The J segment lost 2 bases and the V segment lost 5 bases, leaving 4 bases of the junction unmatched. The CDR3 loop reads CASSVLAGVTDTQYF. CDR3 sequence (DNA): TGTGCCAGCAGCGTCCTAGCGGGAGTCACAGATACGCAGTATTTT. Looking up the rest from reference TRBV7-3 and TRBJ2-3 gives the full variable domain: GAGVSQTPSNKVTEKGKYVELRCDPISGHTALYWYRQSLGQGPEFLIYFQGTGAADDSGLPNDRFFAVRPEGSVSTLKIQRTERGDSAVYLCASSVLAGVTDTQYFGPGTRLTVL.

The chain recombines TRBV3-1 with TRBJ2-1; weak D call: TRBD2 (6 bases). The CDR3 totals 18 residues. V was trimmed by 7 bases and J by 5 bases, leaving 27 bases between them. Germline CDR1 and CDR2: LGHDT and YNNKEL (reference sequence). The CDR3 DNA is TGTGCCAGCAACTCCGGGAGACTAGGCCTAAGGAGAAACAATGAGCAGTTCTTC. Translation gives CASNSGRLGLRRNNEQFF.

The gene calls are TRBV6-1 and TRBJ2-7, with 9 bases that match TRBD1. The CDR3 runs to 15 residues. Germline lookup yields CDR1 MNHNS and CDR2 SASEGT. V lost 6 bases, J lost 3 bases, and 9 bases stayed unmatched. CDR3 sequence reads: CASRNRDRANYEQYF. CDR3 coding DNA: TGTGCCAGCAGAAACCGGGACAGGGCTAACTACGAGCAGTACTTC.

This clonotype has only a few counts. The rearrangement joins TRBV6-1 to TRBJ2-7, with TRBD1 matching over 10 bases. The CDR3 is made up of 15 amino acids. The J segment lost 3 bases and the V segment lost 4 bases, leaving 6 bases of the junction unmatched. Germline-derived CDR1 and CDR2 are MNHNS and SASEGT. DNA for the CDR3: TGTGCCAGCAGTGCCTCTGGGACAGGGGTCTACGAGCAGTACTTC. Translated, it gives CASSASGTGVYEQYF.

This clonotype was observed a handful of times. The V call is TRBV29-1, the J call TRBJ2-5; 7 bases line up with TRBD1. V trimming: 8 bases; J trimming: 2 bases; junction bases outside the gene matches: 11. This CDR3 is built from 14 residues. Germline values: CDR1 SQVTM, CDR2 ANQGSEA. CDR3 loop: CSTRTGTAQETQYF. The CDR3 DNA reads TGCAGCACCAGGACCGGGACAGCTCAAGAGACCCAGTACTTC.

The table lists this clonotype with many counts. V gene TRBV7-6 combines with J gene TRBJ1-1, with D unresolved. The CDR3 loop spans 12 amino acids. CDR1 is SGHVS, CDR2 FNYEAQ, per germline. Deletions cut 11 bases from V and 0 bases from J, with 10 bases between. CDR3 bases: TGTGCCTCCGGCGGCCTGAACACTGAAGCTTTCTTT. Translating it yields CASGGLNTEAFF.

The J gene is TRBJ2-2, the V gene TRBV6-2 or TRBV6-3; the D call may be TRBD1 or TRBD2 (6 bases each). Germline loops: CDR1 MNHEY, CDR2 SVGEGT. The V end was cut by 7 bases, the J end by 6 bases, with 15 bases between. This CDR3 comprises 14 residues. The CDR3, as DNA: TGTGCCAGCATCGCGGGACAATTCTCCGGGGAGCTGTTTTTT. This codes for CASIAGQFSGELFF.

This clonotype was seen at least ten times. The chain recombines TRBV28 with TRBJ1-1; 9 bases line up with TRBD1. The ends lost 4 bases at V and 0 bases at J; junction bases unmatched: 3. The CDR3 loop spans 15 amino acids. Germline-derived CDR1 and CDR2 are MDHEN and SYDVKM. The CDR3 DNA sequence: TGTGCCAGCAGTTCGGACAGGGGTTTGAACACTGAAGCTTTCTTT. Translation gives CASSSDRGLNTEAFF.

In this sample, this clonotype turned up many times. The chain couples TRBV7-8 to TRBJ2-1; TRBD2 is a possible D gene (6 bases). Germline CDR1 SGHVS, CDR2 FQNEAQ. V was trimmed by 0 bases and J by 9 bases, leaving 15 bases between them. The CDR3 runs to 15 residues. Here the CDR3 reads CASSLAALAAGEQFF. The CDR3 DNA follows: TGTGCCAGCAGCTTAGCAGCACTAGCCGCGGGTGAGCAGTTCTTC. Full variable domain (remainder filled in from reference TRBV7-8 and TRBJ2-1): GAGVSQSPRYKVAKRGQDVALRCDPISGHVSLFWYQQALGQGPEFLTYFQNEAQLDKSGLPSDRFFAERPEGSVSTLKIQRTQQEDSAVYLCASSLAALAAGEQFFGPGTRLTVL.

This clonotype turned up a few times. This rearrangement joins TRBV15 to TRBJ2-5; 7 bases align to TRBD2. V lost 8 bases and J lost 4; bases outside the gene matches: 13. The CDR3 is 15 residues long. Germline V CDR1 and CDR2: LNHNV, YYDKDF (reference sequence). The CDR3 sequence is CATSFGGSTGETQYF. The CDR3 DNA follows: TGTGCCACCTCTTTTGGCGGGAGTACGGGAGAGACCCAGTACTTC.

This clonotype has at least ten counts. The CDR3 loop reads CASSPGQGSDSPLHF. CDR3 nucleotide sequence: TGTGCCAGCTCACCGGGACAGGGGTCTGATTCACCCCTCCACTTT. J is TRBJ1-6 and V is TRBV18, with TRBD1 matching over 10 bases. The CDR3 consists of 15 residues. The junction had 4 bases not matched to a gene; V was cut back by 3 bases and J by 8 bases. Germline CDR1 is KGHSH and CDR2 is LQKENI. Drawing the rest from reference TRBV18 and TRBJ1-6, the complete variable domain is NAGVMQNPRHLVRRRGQEARLRCSPMKGHSHVYWYRQLPEEGLKFMVYLQKENIIDESGMPKERFSAEFPKEGPSILRIQQVVRGDSAAYFCASSPGQGSDSPLHFGNGTRLTVT.

This clonotype turned up a few times. The rearrangement joins TRBV20-1 to TRBJ1-5; D is unclear. There are 13 residues in the CDR3. Trimming stripped 0 bases from V and 3 bases from J, with 6 bases between. CDR1 is DFQATT and CDR2 is SNEGSKA in the germline V gene (reference sequence). For the CDR3, the DNA is TGCAGTGCTAGAGAACCCAACAATCAGCCCCAGCATTTT. Its translation is CSAREPNNQPQHF.

This clonotype has more than one count but fewer than ten. The chain is built from TRBV28 and TRBJ1-4; tentative D call: TRBD1 (6 bases). This CDR3 is built from 14 residues. Germline V gives CDR1 MDHEN, CDR2 SYDVKM. The germline V and J ends were trimmed by 6 bases and 8 bases, with 16 bases remaining between them. The CDR3 region is CASREGGAREKLFF. In nucleotides, the CDR3 is TGTGCCAGCAGGGAGGGGGGGGCACGAGAAAAACTGTTTTTT.

Note on this clonotype: The junction does not match germline at one end; this may be a read error. The chain carries TRBV6-4 and TRBJ2-1, with 7 bases fitting TRBD2. Germline CDR1 and CDR2: MRHNA and SNTAGT. The CDR3 covers 15 residues. CDR3 nucleotide sequence: TGTGCCAGCAGTTACTCGAGGACTAGGGTACGGGAGCAGTTCTTC. This translates into CASSYSRTRVREQFF.

This clonotype was recorded at least ten times. The chain employs TRBV5-1 and TRBJ2-7, with 9 positions matching TRBD1. This CDR3 has 13 amino acids. The germline CDR1 and CDR2 sequences are SGHRS and YFSETQ. With 5 bases clipped from V and 5 bases from J, the junction kept 5 bases outside the gene matches. The CDR3, as DNA: TGCGCCAGCAGGCAACAGGGGGCGAACGAGCAGTACTTC. It codes for CASRQQGANEQYF.

CDR3 sequence (DNA): TGTGCCAGCAGCTTAGTGAGGTCTGCGGGGGGCTTCTACGAGCAGTACTTC. Its translation is CASSLVRSAGGFYEQYF. The chain joins TRBV7-9 to TRBJ2-7; TRBD2 matches 8 bases. The V segment lost 1 base and the J segment 3 bases; nucleotides outside the gene matches: 11. This CDR3 region has 17 residues. CDR1 SEHNR and CDR2 FQNEAQ come from the germline V gene (reference sequence).

This clonotype came up many times. The chain employs TRBV11-2 and TRBJ1-1; D is undetermined. Germline V CDR1 and CDR2: SGHAT, FQNNGV. The CDR3 extends over 13 amino acids. V lost 4 bases to trimming and J lost 10 bases, with 16 bases between them. CDR3 protein: CASSSGAGMRAFF. CDR3 bases: TGTGCCAGCAGCTCCGGAGCCGGGATGAGAGCTTTCTTT.